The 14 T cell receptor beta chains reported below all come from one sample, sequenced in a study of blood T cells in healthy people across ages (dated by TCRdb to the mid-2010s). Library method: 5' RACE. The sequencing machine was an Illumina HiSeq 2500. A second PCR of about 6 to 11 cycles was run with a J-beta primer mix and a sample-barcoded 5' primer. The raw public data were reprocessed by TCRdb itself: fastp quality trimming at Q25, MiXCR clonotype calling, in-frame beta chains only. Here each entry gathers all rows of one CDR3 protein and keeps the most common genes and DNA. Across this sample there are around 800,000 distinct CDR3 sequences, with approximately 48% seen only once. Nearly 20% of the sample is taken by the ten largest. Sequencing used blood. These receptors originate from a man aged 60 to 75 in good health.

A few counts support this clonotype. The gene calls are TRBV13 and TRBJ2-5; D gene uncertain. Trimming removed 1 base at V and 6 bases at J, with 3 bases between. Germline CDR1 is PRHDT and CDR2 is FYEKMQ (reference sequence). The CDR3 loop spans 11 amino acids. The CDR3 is CASSLVKTQYF. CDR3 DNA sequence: TGTGCCAGCAGCTTAGTGAAGACCCAGTACTTC.

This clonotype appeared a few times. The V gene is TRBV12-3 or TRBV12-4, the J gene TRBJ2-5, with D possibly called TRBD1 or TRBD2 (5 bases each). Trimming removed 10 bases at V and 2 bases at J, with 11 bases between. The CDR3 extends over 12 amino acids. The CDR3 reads CATGTSQETQYF. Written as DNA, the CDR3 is TGTGCCACGGGGACGAGTCAAGAGACCCAGTACTTC.

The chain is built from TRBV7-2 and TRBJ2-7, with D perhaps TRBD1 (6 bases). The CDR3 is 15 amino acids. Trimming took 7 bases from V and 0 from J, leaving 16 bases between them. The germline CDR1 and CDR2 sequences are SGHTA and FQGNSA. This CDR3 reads CASTSGTRTSYEQYF. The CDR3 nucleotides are TGTGCCAGCACCTCCGGGACACGCACCTCCTACGAGCAGTACTTC.

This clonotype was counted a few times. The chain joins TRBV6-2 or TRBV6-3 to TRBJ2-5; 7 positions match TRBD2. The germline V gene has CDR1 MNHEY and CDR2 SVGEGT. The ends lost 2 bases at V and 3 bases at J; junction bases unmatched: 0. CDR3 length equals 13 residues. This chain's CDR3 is CASSYGREETQYF. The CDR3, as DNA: TGTGCCAGCAGTTACGGGAGGGAAGAGACCCAGTACTTC.

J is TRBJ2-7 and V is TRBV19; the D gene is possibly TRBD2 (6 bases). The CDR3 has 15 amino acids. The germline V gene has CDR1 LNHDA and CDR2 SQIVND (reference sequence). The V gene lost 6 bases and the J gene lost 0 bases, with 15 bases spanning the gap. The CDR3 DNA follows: TGTGCCAGTAGGATTTCGTGGGAGGCCTCCTACGAGCAGTACTTC. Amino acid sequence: CASRISWEASYEQYF.

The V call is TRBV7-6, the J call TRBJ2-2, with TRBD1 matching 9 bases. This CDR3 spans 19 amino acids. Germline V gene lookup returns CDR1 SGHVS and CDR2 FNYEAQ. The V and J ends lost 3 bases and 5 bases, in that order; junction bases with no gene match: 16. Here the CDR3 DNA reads TGTGCCAGCAGCTTCCCTAACAGGGGGCGAAAGGGAGGGACCGGGGAGCTGTTTTTT. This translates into CASSFPNRGRKGGTGELFF.

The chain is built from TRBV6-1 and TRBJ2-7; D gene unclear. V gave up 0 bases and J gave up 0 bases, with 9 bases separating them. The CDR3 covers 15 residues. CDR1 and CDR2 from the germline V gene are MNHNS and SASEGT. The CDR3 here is CASSEACHSSYEQYF. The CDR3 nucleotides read TGTGCCAGCAGTGAAGCGTGCCATAGCTCCTACGAGCAGTACTTC.

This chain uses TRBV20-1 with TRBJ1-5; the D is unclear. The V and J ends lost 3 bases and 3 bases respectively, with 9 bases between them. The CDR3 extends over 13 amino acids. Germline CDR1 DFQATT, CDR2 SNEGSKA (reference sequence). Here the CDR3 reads CSASSISNQPQHF. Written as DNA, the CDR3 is TGCAGTGCTAGTTCGATCTCCAATCAGCCCCAGCATTTT.

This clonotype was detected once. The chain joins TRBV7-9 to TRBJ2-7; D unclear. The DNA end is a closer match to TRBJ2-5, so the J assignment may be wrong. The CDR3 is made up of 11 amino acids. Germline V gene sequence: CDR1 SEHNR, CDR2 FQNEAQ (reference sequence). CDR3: CASTDRETQYF. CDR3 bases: TGTGCCAGCACCGACCGAGAGACCCAGTACTTC.

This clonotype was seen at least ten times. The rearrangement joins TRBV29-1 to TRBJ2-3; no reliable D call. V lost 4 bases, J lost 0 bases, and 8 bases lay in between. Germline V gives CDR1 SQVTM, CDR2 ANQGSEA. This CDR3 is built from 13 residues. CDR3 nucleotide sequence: TGCAGCGTTGCCGGACCTAGCACAGATACGCAGTATTTT. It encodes CSVAGPSTDTQYF.

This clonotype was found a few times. Here the CDR3 reads CASSSPGQGNETQYF. CDR3 DNA: TGTGCCAGCAGCTCTCCGGGACAGGGGAATGAGACCCAGTACTTC. This chain uses TRBV11-3 with TRBJ2-5, with 10 bases matching TRBD1. V gave up 4 bases and J gave up 5 bases; unmatched junction bases: 7. The CDR3 runs 15 residues. Germline loops: CDR1 SGHNT, CDR2 YENEEA.

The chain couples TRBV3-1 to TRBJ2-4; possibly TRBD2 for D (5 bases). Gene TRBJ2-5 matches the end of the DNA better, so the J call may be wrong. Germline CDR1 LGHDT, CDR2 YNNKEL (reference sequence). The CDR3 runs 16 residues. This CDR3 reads CASSPPAGYPQETQYF. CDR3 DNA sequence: TGTGCCAGCAGCCCCCCCGCGGGCTACCCACAAGAGACCCAGTACTTC.

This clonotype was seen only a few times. In nucleotides, the CDR3 is TGCAGCGCGGACCAGCGCTACGAGCAGTACTTC. It is translated as CSADQRYEQYF. The V call is TRBV20-1, the J call TRBJ2-7; D not resolved. The length of the CDR3 is 11 residues. Germline CDR1 DFQATT, CDR2 SNEGSKA (reference sequence).

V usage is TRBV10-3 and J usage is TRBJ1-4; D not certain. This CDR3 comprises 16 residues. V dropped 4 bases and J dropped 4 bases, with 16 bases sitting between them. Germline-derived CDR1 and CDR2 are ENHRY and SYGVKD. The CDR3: CAISGPTVGLNEKLFF. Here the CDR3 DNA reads TGTGCCATCAGTGGACCAACAGTGGGCCTTAATGAAAAACTGTTTTTT.